This TCR beta chain was observed in a study of shared clonotypes between healthy human individuals. This clone was observed once. The method was immunoSEQ multiplex PCR; TCRdb's version includes in-frame clones alone and lacks a portion of them. The sample carries over a million clones, under 80% recorded once. The CDR3 spans 14 residues. Germline CDR1 reads KGHSH; CDR2 reads LQKENI. Trimming cost V 3 bases and J 5 bases, with 13 bases left between them. The material sequenced was memory CD4+ T cells sorted from blood. Stated subset: CD45RA-negative fraction. This receptor was taken from a man between 18 and 35 years old in good health. The V gene is TRBV18, the J gene TRBJ1-1; D gene ambiguous. The DNA for the CDR3 is TGTGCCAGCTCACCTAGGGAAGACGGGACTGAAGCTTTCTTT. Protein: CASSPREDGTEAFF.